This T cell receptor beta chain was captured in a study of control samples from healthy donors and cancer patients. The assay was immunoSEQ multiplex PCR, and TCRdb's table has in-frame clones only and misses some. The table records just under 100,000 clones, 80% to 95% of them present only once. Germline V gene data show CDR1 as MDHEN and CDR2 as SYDVKM. With 3 bases removed from V and 0 bases from J, the gap between germline ends came to 12 bases. The CDR3 sequence is 16 residues long. The rearrangement uses TRBV28 and TRBJ1-5, with D tentatively TRBD1 (5 bases). Material: blood. The receptor comes from a man between 18 and 35 years old in good health. CDR3 amino acids: CASSLTDYYSNQPQHF. The DNA of the CDR3 is TGTGCCAGCAGTTTGACAGATTATTATAGCAATCAGCCCCAGCATTTT.